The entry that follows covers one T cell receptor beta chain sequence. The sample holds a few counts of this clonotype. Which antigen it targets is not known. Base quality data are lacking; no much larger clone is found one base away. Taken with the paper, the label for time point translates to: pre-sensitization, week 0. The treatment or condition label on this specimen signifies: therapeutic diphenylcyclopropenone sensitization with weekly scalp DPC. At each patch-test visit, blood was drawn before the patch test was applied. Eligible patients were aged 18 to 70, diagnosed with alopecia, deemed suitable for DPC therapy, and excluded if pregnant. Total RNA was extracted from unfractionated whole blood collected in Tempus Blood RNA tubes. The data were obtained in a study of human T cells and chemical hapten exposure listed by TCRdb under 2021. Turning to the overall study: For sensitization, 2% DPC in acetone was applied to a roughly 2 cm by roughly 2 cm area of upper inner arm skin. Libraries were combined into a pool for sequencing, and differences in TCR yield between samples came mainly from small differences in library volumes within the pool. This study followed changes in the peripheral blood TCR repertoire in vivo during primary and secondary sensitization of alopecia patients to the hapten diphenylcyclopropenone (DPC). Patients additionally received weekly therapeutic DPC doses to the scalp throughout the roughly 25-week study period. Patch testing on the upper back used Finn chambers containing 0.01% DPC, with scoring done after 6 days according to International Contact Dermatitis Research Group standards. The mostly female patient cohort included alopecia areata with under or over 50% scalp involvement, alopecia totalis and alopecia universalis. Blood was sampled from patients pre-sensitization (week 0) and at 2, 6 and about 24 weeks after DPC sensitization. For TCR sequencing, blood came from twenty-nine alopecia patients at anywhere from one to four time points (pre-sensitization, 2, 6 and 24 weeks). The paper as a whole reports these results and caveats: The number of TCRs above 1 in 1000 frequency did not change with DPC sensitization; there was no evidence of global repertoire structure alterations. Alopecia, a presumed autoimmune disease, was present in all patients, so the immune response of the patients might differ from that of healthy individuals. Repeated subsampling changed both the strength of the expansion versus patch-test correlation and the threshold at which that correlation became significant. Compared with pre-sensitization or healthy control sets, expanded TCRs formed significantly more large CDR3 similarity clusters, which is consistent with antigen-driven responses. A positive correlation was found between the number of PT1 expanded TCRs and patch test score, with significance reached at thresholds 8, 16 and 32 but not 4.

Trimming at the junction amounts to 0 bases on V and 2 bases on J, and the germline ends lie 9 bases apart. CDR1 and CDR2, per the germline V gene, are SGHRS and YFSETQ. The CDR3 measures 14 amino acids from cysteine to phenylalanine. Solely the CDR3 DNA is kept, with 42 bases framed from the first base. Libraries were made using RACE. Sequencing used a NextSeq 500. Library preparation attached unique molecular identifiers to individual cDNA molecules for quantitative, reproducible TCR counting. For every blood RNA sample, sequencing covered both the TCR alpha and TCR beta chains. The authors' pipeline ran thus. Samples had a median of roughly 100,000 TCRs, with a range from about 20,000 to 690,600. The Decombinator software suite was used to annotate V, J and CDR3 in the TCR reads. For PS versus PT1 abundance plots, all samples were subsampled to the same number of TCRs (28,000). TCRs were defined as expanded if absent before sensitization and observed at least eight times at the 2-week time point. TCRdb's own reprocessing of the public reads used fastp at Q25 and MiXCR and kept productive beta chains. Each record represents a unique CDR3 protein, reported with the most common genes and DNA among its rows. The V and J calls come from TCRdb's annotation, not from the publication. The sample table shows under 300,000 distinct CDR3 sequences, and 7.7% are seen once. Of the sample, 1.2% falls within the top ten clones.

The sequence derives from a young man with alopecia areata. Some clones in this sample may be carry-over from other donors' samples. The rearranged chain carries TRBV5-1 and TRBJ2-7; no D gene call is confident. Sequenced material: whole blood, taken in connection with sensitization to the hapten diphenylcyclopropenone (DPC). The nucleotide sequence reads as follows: TGCGCCAGCAGCTTGGTTCCCAAGACCTACGAGCAGTACTTC. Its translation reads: CASSLVPKTYEQYF.